This TCR beta chain was captured in a study of early T cells in non-severe SARS-CoV-2 infection. As for the study in general: The chains were unpaired, and the sequenced material was bulk RNA from unsorted whole blood. Broader study findings: Database matching using VDJdb favored anti-spike CD8 responses, with private and CD4 specificities left missing.

Unique molecular identifiers (one per individual cDNA molecule) were attached. TCRdb called the 5' RACE reads again in MiXCR, with one record for every CDR3 protein. The sample lists about 61,000 distinct CDR3 sequences; approximately 11% were seen once. Trimming removed 5 bases from V and 0 bases from J; junction bases left unmatched: 8. The germline V gene encodes CDR1 SGHTA and CDR2 FQGNSA. The CDR3 is made up of 16 amino acids. In this sample, this clonotype turned up many times. Its antigen is undetermined. The J gene is TRBJ2-3, the V gene TRBV7-2, with 7 bases identical to TRBD2. This receptor was identified in an adult who was a healthcare worker with PCR-confirmed SARS-CoV-2 infection or an uninfected control (not recorded which). The sample comprised whole blood. The CDR3 sequence: CASSLPTSLSTDTQYF. CDR3 DNA: TGTGCCAGCAGCCTTCCGACTAGCCTTAGCACAGATACGCAGTATTTT.